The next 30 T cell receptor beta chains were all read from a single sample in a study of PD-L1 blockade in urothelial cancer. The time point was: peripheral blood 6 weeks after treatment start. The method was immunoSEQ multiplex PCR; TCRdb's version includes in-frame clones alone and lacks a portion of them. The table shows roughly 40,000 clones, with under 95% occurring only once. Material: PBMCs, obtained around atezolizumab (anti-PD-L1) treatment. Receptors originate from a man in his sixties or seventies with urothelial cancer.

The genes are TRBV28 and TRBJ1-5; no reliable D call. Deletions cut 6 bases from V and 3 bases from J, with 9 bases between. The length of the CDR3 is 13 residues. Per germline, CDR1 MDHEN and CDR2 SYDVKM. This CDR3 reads CASRGPLNQPQHF. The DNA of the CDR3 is TGTGCCAGCAGGGGCCCCCTCAATCAGCCCCAGCATTTT.

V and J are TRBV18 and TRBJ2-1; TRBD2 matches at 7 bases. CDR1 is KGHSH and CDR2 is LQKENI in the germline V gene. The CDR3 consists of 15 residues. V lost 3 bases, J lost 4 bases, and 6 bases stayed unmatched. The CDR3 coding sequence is TGTGCCAGCTCACCGGACGGGGGGTCGTACAATGAGCAGTTCTTC. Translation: CASSPDGGSYNEQFF.

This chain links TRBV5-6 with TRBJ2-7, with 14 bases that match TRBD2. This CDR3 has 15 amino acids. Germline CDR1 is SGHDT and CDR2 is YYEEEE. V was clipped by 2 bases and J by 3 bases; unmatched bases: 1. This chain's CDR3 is CASSFGTSGSYEQYF. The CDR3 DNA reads TGTGCCAGCAGCTTCGGGACTAGCGGGAGCTACGAGCAGTACTTC.

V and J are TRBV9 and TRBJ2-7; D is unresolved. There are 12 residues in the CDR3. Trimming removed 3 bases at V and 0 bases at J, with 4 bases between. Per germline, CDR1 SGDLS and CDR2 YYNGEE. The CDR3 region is CASSGPSYEQYF. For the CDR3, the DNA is TGTGCCAGCAGCGGGCCCTCCTACGAGCAGTACTTC.

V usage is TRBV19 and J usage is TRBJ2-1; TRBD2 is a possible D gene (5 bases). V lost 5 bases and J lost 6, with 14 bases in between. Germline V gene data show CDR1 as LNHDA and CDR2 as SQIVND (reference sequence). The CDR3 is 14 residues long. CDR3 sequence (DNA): TGTGCCAGTAGTCGAGGGAGCGGCACCAATGAGCAGTTCTTC. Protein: CASSRGSGTNEQFF.

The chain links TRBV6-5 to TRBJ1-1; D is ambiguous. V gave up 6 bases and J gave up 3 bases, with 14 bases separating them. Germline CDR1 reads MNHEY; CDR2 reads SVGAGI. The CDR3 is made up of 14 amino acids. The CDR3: CASSPPGGYTEAFF. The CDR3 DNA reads TGTGCCAGCAGCCCTCCCGGAGGGTACACTGAAGCTTTCTTT.

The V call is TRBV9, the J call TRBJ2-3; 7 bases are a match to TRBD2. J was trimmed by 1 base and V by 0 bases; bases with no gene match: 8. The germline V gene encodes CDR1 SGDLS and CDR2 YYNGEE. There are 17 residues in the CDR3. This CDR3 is CASSVVGGLGGTDTQYF. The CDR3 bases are TGTGCCAGCAGCGTAGTAGGCGGACTAGGCGGCACAGATACGCAGTATTTT. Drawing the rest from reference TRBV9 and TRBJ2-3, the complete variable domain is DSGVTQTPKHLITATGQRVTLRCSPRSGDLSVYWYQQSLDQGLQFLIQYYNGEERAKGNILERFSAQQFPDLHSELNLSSLELGDSALYFCASSVVGGLGGTDTQYFGPGTRLTVL.

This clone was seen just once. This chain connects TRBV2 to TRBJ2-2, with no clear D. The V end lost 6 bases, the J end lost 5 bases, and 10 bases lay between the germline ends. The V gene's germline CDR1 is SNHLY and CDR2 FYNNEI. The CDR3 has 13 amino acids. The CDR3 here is CASSLDLTGELFF. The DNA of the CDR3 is TGTGCCAGCAGCCTAGACTTAACCGGGGAGCTGTTTTTT.

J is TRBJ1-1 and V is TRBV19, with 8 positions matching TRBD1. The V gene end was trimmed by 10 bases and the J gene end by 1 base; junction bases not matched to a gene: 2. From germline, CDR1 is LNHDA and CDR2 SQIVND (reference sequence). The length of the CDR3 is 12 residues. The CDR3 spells CATGTGNTEAFF. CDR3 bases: TGTGCCACCGGGACAGGGAACACTGAAGCTTTCTTT.

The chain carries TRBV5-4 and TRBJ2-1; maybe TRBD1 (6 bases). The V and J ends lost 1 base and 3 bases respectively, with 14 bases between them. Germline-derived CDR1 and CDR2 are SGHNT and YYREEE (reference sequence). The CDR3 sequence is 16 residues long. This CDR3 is CASSLSQGLYYNEQFF. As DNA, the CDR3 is TGTGCCAGCAGCTTGAGTCAGGGGCTCTACTACAATGAGCAGTTCTTC.

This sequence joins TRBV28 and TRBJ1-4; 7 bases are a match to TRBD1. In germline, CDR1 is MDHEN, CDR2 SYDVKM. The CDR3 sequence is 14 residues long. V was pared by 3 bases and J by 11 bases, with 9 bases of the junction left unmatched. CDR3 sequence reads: CASSLPGGIGKLFF. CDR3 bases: TGTGCCAGCAGTTTGCCAGGGGGAATCGGGAAACTGTTTTTT.

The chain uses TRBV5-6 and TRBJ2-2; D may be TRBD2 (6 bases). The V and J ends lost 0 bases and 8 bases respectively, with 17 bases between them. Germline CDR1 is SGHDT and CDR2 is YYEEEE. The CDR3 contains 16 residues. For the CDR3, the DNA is TGTGCCAGCAGCTTGGTGCCTCTCTCCGGGAGTGGGGAGCTGTTTTTT. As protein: CASSLVPLSGSGELFF.

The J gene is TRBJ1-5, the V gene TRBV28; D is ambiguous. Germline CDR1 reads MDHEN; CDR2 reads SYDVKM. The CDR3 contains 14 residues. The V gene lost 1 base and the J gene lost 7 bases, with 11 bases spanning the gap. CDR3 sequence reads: CASSLLGGNQPQHF. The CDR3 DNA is TGTGCCAGCAGTTTATTGGGCGGGAACCAGCCCCAGCATTTT.

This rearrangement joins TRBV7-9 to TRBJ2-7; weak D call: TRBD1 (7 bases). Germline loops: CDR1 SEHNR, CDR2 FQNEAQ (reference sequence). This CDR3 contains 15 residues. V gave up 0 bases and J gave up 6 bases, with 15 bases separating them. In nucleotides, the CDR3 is TGTGCCAGCAGCTTAGCAGGCAGGGGGGAAGGCGAGCAGTACTTC. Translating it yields CASSLAGRGEGEQYF.

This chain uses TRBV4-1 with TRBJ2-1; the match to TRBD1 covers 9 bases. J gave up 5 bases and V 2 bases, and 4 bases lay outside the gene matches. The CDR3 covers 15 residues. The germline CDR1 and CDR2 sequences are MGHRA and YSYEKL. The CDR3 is CASSQLGQGHNEQFF. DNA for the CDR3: TGCGCCAGCAGCCAACTGGGACAGGGCCACAATGAGCAGTTCTTC.

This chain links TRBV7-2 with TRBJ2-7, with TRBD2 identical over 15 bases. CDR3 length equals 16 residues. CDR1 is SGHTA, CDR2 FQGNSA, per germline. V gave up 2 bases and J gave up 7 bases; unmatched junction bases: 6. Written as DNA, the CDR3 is TGTGCCAGCAGCTTATGGGGACTAGCGGGAGGCTCGGAGCAGTACTTC. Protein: CASSLWGLAGGSEQYF.

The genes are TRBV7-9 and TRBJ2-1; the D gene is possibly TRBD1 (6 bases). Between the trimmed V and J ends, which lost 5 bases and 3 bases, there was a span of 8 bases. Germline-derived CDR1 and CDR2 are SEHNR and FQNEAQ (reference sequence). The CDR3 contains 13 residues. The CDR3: CASSPDSYNEQFF. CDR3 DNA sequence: TGTGCCAGCAGCCCGGACAGCTACAATGAGCAGTTCTTC.

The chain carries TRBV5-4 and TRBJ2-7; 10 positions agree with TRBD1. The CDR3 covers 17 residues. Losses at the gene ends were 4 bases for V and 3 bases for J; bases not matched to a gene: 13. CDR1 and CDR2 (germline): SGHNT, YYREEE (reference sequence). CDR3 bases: TGTGCCAGCAGCGGGCGGGGCTCGGGACAGGGGTACTACGAGCAGTACTTC. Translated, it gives CASSGRGSGQGYYEQYF.

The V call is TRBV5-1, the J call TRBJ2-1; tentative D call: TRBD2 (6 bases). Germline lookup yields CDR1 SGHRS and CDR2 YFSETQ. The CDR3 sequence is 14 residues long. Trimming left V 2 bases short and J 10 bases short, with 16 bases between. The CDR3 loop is CASSLAGFSKEQFF. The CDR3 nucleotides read TGCGCCAGCAGCTTAGCGGGTTTTTCTAAAGAGCAGTTCTTC.

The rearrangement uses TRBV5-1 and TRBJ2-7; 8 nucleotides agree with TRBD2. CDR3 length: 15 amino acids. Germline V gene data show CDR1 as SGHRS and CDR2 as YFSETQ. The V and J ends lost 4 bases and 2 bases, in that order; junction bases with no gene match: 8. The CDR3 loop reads CASSVATGLAYEQYF. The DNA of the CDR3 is TGCGCCAGCAGCGTCGCAACGGGACTAGCCTACGAGCAGTACTTC.

The CDR3 region is CASSPPGLADSYEQYF. CDR3 bases: TGTGCCAGCAGTCCCCCCGGACTAGCGGACTCCTACGAGCAGTACTTC. This chain links TRBV28 with TRBJ2-7, with 10 bases identical to TRBD2. Germline values: CDR1 MDHEN, CDR2 SYDVKM. Trimming removed 5 bases from V and 0 bases from J; junction bases left unmatched: 7. CDR3 length: 16 residues.

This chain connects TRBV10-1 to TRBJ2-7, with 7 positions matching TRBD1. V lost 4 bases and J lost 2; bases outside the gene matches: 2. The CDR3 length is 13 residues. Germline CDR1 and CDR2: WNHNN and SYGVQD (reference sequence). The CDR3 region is CASSAGTAYEQYF. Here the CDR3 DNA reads TGCGCCAGCAGTGCCGGGACAGCCTACGAGCAGTACTTC.

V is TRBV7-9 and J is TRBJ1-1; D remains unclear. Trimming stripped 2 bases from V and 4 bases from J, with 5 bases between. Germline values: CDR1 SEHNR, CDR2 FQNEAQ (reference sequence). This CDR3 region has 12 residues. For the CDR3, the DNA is TGTGCCAGCAGCTTAATCCTCACTGAAGCTTTCTTT. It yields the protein CASSLILTEAFF.

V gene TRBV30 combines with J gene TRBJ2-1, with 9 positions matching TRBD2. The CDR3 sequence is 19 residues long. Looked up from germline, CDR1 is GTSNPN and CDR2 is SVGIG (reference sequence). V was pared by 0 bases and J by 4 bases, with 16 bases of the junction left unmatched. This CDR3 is CAWSVQGSGRRRGYNEQFF. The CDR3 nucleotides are TGTGCCTGGAGTGTACAAGGTAGCGGGAGACGGAGGGGGTACAATGAGCAGTTCTTC.

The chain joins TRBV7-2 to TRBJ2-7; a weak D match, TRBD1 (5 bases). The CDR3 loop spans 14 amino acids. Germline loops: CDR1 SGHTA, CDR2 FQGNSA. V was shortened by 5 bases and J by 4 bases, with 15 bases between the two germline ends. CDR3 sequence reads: CASSQTRAGYEQYF. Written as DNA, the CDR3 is TGTGCCAGCAGCCAAACCAGGGCCGGGTACGAGCAGTACTTC.

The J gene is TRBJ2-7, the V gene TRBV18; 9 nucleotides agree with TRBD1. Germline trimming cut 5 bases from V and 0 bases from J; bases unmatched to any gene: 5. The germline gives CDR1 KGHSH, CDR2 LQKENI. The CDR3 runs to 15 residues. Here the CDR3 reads CASSSTGGSSYEQYF. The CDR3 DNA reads TGTGCCAGCTCATCGACAGGGGGGAGCTCCTACGAGCAGTACTTC. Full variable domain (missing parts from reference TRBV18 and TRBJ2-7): NAGVMQNPRHLVRRRGQEARLRCSPMKGHSHVYWYRQLPEEGLKFMVYLQKENIIDESGMPKERFSAEFPKEGPSILRIQQVVRGDSAAYFCASSSTGGSSYEQYFGPGTRLTVT.

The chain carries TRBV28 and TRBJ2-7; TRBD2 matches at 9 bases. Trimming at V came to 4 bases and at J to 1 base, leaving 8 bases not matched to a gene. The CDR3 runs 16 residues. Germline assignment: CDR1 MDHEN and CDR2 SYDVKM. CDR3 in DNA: TGTGCCAGCAGTTGGCTCGGTAGCGGGAGTTCCTACGAGCAGTACTTC. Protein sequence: CASSWLGSGSSYEQYF.

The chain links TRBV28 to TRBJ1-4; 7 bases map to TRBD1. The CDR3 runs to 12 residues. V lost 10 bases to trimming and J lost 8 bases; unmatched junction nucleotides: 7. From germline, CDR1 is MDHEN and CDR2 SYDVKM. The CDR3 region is CATTRGREKLFF. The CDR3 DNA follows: TGTGCCACCACAAGGGGGCGGGAAAAACTGTTTTTT. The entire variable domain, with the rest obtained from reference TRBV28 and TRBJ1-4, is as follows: DVKVTQSSRYLVKRTGEKVFLECVQDMDHENMFWYRQDPGLGLRLIYFSYDVKMKEKGDIPEGYSVSREKKERFSLILESASTNQTSMYLCATTRGREKLFFGSGTQLSVL.

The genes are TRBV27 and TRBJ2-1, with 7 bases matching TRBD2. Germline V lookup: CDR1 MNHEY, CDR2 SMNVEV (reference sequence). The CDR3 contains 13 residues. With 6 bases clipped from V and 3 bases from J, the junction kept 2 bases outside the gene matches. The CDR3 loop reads CASRASGYNEQFF. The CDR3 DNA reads TGTGCCAGCAGGGCTAGCGGCTACAATGAGCAGTTCTTC.

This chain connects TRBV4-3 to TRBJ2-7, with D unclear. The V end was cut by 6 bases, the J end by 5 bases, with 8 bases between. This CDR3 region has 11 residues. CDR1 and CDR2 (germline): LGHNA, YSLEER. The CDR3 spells CASRKSDEQYF. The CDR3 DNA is TGCGCCAGCAGAAAGAGTGACGAGCAGTACTTC.